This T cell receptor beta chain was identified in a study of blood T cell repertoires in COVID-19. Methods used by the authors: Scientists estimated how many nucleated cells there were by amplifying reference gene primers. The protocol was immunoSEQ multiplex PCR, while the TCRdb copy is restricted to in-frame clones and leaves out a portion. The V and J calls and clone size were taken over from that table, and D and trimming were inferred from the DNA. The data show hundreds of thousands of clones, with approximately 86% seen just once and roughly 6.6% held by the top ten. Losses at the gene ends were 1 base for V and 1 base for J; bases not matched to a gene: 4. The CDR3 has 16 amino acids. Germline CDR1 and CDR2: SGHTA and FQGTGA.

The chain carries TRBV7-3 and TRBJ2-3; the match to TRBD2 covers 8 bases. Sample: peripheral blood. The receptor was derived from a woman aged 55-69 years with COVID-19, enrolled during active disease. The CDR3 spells CASSLNSGEGTDTQYF. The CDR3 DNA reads TGTGCCAGCAGCTTAAATAGCGGGGAAGGCACAGATACGCAGTATTTT.